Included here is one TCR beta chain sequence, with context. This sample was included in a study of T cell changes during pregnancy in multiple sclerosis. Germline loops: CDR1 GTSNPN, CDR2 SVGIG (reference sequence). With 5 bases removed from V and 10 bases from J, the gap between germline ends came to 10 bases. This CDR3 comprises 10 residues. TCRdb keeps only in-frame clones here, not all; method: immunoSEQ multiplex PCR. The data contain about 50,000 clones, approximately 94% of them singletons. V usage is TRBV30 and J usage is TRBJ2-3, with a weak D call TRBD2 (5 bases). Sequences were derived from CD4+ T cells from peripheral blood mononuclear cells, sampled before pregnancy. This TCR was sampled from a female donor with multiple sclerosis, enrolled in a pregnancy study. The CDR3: CAWSRGSQYF. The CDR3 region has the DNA TGTGCCTGGTCTCGGGGATCGCAGTATTTT.